This TCR beta chain was observed in a study of CD8+ T cells in alopecia areata. The CDR3 is made up of 13 amino acids. Germline CDR1 is SGHDN and CDR2 is FVKESK. V lost 4 bases and J lost 8, with 9 bases in between. Investigators isolated RNA and reverse transcribed it into cDNA to act as the sequencing template. Measured with immunoSEQ multiplex PCR; TCRdb has only the in-frame clones, and not every one. The sample holds approximately 100,000 clones, around three fifths seen once. The source material was CD4+ T cells sorted from blood. The clonotype comes from a human donor in good health. This chain uses TRBV14 with TRBJ1-6; the D is unclear. The CDR3 spells CASSRMQDSPLHF. CDR3 bases: TGTGCCAGCAGCCGGATGCAGGATTCACCCCTCCACTTT.